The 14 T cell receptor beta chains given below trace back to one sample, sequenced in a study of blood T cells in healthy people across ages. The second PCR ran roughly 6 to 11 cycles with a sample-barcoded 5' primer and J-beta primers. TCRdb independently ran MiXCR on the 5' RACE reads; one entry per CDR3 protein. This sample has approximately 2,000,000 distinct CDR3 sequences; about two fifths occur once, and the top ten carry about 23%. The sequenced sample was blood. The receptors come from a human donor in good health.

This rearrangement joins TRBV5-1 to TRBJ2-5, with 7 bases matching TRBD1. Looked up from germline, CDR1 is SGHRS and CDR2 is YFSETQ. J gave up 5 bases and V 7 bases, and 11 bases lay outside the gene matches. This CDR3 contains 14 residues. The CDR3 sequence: CASARGGGWETQYF. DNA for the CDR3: TGCGCCAGCGCGAGAGGGGGCGGATGGGAGACCCAGTACTTC.

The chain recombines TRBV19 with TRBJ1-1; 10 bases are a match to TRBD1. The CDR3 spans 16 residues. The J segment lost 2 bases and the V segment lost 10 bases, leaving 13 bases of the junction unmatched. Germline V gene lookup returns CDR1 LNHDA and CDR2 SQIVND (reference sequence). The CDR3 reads CATTGDRGRGNTEAFF. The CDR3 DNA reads TGTGCCACAACGGGCGACAGGGGGCGCGGTAACACTGAAGCTTTCTTT. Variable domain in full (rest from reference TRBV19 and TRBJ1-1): DGGITQSPKYLFRKEGQNVTLSCEQNLNHDAMYWYRQDPGQGLRLIYYSQIVNDFQKGDIAEGYSVSREKKESFPLTVTSAQKNPTAFYLCATTGDRGRGNTEAFFGQGTRLTVV.

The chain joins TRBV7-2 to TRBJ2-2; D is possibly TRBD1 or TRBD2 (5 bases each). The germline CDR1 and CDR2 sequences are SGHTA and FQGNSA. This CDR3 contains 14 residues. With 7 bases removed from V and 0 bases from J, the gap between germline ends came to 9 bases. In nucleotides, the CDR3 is TGTGCCAGCAACCCGGGACCGAACACCGGGGAGCTGTTTTTT. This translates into CASNPGPNTGELFF.

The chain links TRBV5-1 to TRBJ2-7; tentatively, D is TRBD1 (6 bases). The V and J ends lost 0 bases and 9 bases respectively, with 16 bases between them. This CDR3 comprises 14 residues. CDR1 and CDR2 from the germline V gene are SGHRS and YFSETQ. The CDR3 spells CASSLEQGLRGQYF. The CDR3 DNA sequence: TGCGCCAGCAGCTTGGAACAGGGCCTCCGGGGGCAGTACTTC.

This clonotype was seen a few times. CDR3 coding DNA: TGTGCCAGCAGCTCCCTATGGACAGGGAGAACAGATACGCAGTATTTT. Its protein is CASSSLWTGRTDTQYF. The rearrangement uses TRBV7-6 and TRBJ2-3; 8 positions agree with TRBD1. CDR1 and CDR2 (germline): SGHVS, FNYEAQ. V was clipped by 4 bases and J by 3 bases; unmatched bases: 9. The CDR3 sequence is 16 residues long.

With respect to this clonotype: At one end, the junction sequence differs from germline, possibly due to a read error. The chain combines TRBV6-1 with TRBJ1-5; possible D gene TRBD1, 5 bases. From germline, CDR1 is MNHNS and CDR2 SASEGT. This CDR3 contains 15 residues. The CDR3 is CVSTTSQGSLQPQHF. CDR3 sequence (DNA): TGTGTCAGCACGACGTCGCAGGGATCTCTGCAGCCCCAGCATTTT.

CDR3 nucleotide sequence: TGCAGTGCTAGAGGACCGAACTACGAGCAGTACTTC. Its translation is CSARGPNYEQYF. The gene calls are TRBV20-1 and TRBJ2-7; the D is unclear. V was cut by 1 base and J by 3 bases, with 7 bases left in between. The CDR3 runs to 12 residues. The V gene's germline CDR1 is DFQATT and CDR2 SNEGSKA (reference sequence).

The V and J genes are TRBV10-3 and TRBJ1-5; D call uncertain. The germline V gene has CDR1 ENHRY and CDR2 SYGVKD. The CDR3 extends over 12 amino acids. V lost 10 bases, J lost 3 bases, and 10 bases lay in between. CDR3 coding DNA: TGTGCCACCAGAGAGGCCAATCAGCCCCAGCATTTT. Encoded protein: CATREANQPQHF.

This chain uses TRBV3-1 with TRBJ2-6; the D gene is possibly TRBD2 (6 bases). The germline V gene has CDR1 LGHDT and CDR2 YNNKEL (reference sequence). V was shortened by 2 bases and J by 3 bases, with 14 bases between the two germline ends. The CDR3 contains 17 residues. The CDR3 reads CASSQNGGVNGANVLTF. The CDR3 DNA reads TGTGCCAGCAGCCAAAACGGGGGAGTGAATGGGGCCAACGTCCTGACTTTC.

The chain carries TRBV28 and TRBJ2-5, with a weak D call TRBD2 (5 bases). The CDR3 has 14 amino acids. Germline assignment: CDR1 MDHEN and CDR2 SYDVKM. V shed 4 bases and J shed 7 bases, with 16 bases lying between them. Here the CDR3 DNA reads TGTGCCAGCAGTTCAATCCCCACTAGAGCGACCCAGTACTTC. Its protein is CASSSIPTRATQYF.

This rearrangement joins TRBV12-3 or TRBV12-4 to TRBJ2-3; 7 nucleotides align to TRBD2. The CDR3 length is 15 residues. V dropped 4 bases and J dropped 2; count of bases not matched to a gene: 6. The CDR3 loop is CASSSREASTDTQYF. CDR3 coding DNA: TGTGCCAGCAGTTCCCGGGAGGCCTCCACAGATACGCAGTATTTT.

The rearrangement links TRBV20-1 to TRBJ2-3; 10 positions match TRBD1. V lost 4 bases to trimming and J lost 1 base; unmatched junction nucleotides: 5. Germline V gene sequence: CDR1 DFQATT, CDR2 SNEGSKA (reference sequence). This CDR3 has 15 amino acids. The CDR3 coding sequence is TGCAGTGCTAATTGGGGGACAGGGGGCACAGATACGCAGTATTTT. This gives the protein CSANWGTGGTDTQYF.

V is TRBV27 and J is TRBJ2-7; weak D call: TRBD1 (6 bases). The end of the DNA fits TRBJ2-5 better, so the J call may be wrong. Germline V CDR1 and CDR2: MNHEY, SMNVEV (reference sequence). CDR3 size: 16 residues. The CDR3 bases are TGTGCCAGCAGTCCGGAAACCGGGACAATCCAGGAGACCCAGTACTTC. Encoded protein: CASSPETGTIQETQYF.

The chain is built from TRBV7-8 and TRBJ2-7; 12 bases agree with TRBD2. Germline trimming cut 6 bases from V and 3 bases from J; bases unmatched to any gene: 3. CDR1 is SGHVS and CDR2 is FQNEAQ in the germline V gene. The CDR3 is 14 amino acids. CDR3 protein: CASRWTSGDYEQYF. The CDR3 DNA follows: TGTGCCAGCAGGTGGACTAGCGGGGACTACGAGCAGTACTTC.